The rows below give T cell receptor beta chains drawn from one sample of a study of blood T cells in healthy people across ages. TCRdb reanalysed the 5' RACE reads using MiXCR and keeps one entry per CDR3 protein. The sample holds 1.5 million to 2 million distinct CDR3 sequences; around half are singletons and the top ten take about 2.1%. The source material was blood. The origin of the receptors is a woman between 40 and 55 years old in good health. Both conserved end residues are part of each CDR3. D genes are given only for firm matches. Some rows have no size entry. The others give once, few or many, or a class for an expanded clone.

clone size	J gene	CDR3 length	V gene	D gene	CDR3 protein	CDR3 DNA
once	TRBJ2-1	13	TRBV29-1	NA	CSVRRSPEGEQFF	TGCAGCGTCCGGCGGTCCCCCGAGGGTGAGCAGTTCTTC
NA	TRBJ2-3	15	TRBV4-3	NA	CASTWTVTSTDTQYF	TGCGCCAGCACATGGACAGTCACTAGCACAGATACGCAGTATTTT
few	TRBJ2-1	15	TRBV4-3	NA	CASSQDRTEYNEQFF	TGCGCCAGCAGCCAAGACCGGACCGAGTACAATGAGCAGTTCTTC
NA	TRBJ1-2	13	TRBV27	NA	CASSLRVGEGYTF	TGTGCCAGCAGTTTAAGGGTTGGGGAGGGCTACACCTTC
NA	TRBJ2-5	14	TRBV2	TRBD1	CASKQGNLQETQYF	TGTGCCAGCAAACAGGGGAACCTTCAAGAGACCCAGTACTTC
NA	TRBJ2-5	12	TRBV2	TRBD2	CASKASGETQYF	TGTGCCAGCAAGGCTAGCGGAGAGACCCAGTACTTC
once	TRBJ2-7	15	TRBV28	NA	CASSPSSESSYEQYF	TGTGCCAGCAGTCCTAGCAGTGAGAGCTCCTACGAGCAGTACTTC
few	TRBJ2-4	15	TRBV7-2	NA	CASSPPTEGRNIQYF	TGTGCCAGCAGCCCTCCCACGGAGGGCCGTAACATTCAGTACTTC
NA	TRBJ2-7	14	TRBV7-9	NA	CASQLGGLSYEQYF	TGTGCCAGCCAGCTGGGAGGTCTCTCCTACGAGCAGTACTTC
NA	TRBJ1-5	11	TRBV28	NA	CASSSLAPQHF	TGTGCCAGCAGCTCACTTGCGCCCCAGCATTTT
NA	TRBJ2-5	13	TRBV9	TRBD2	CASSVIAGGPQYF	TGTGCCAGCAGCGTCATAGCGGGAGGGCCCCAGTATTTC
NA	TRBJ2-6	15	TRBV29-1	TRBD1	CSVEQGAEGANVLTF	TGCAGCGTGGAACAGGGGGCGGAAGGGGCCAACGTCCTGACTTTC
NA	TRBJ2-3	16	TRBV27	TRBD2	CASSLGAGGAPGTQYF	TGTGCCAGCAGTTTAGGAGCGGGGGGCGCCCCGGGTACGCAGTATTTT
NA	TRBJ2-5	19	TRBV6-5	TRBD2	CASSYVAALAGGSRETQYF	TGTGCCAGCAGTTACGTAGCCGCACTAGCGGGGGGTAGCCGGGAGACCCAGTACTTC
NA	TRBJ2-3	14	TRBV20-1	NA	CSGDHPASTGTQYF	TGCAGTGGCGACCACCCCGCTAGCACAGGTACGCAGTATTTT
NA	TRBJ1-6	14	TRBV7-2	NA	CASSLHRVGSPLHF	TGTGCCAGCAGCTTACACAGGGTAGGGTCACCCCTCCACTTT
NA	TRBJ2-7	14	TRBV7-6	NA	CASQTGISSYEQYF	TGTGCCAGCCAAACAGGGATTAGCTCCTACGAGCAGTACTTC
NA	TRBJ2-4	16	TRBV10-3	NA	CAISESEKGAKNIQYF	TGTGCCATCAGTGAGTCTGAGAAGGGGGCCAAAAACATTCAGTACTTC
NA	TRBJ2-7	17	TRBV11-2	TRBD1	CASSLPRDSPSYNEQYF	TGTGCCAGCAGCTTGCCTCGGGACAGCCCTTCCTACAATGAGCAGTACTTC
few	TRBJ2-3	14	TRBV20-1	NA	CSATTYTNTDTQYF	TGCAGTGCTACGACCTACACCAACACAGATACGCAGTATTTT
NA	TRBJ2-7	16	TRBV27	TRBD2	CASSLRTSGGLYEQYF	TGTGCCAGCAGTTTACGGACTAGCGGGGGCCTATACGAGCAGTACTTC
few	TRBJ1-2	12	TRBV29-1	TRBD1	CSSDLTGQGNTF	TGCAGCTCCGACCTCACGGGACAGGGGAACACCTTC
NA	TRBJ2-5	14	TRBV20-1	TRBD1	CSAPDRVPGETQYF	TGCAGTGCTCCGGACAGGGTGCCGGGAGAGACCCAGTACTTC
NA	TRBJ2-5	14	TRBV18	TRBD1	CASSPSTGAGTQYF	TGCGCCAGCTCACCGTCGACAGGGGCAGGGACCCAGTACTTC
NA	TRBJ2-5	14	TRBV12-3/TRBV12-4	TRBD2	CASCIAGAQETQYF	TGTGCCAGCTGCATAGCGGGGGCTCAAGAGACCCAGTACTTC
NA	TRBJ1-2	12	TRBV4-1	NA	CASHSPRYGYTF	TGCGCCAGCCACTCACCTCGTTATGGCTACACCTTC
NA	TRBJ2-1	17	TRBV6-2/TRBV6-3	TRBD2	CASRRFKAGGEYNEQFF	TGTGCCAGCCGCCGATTTAAAGCGGGGGGCGAATACAATGAGCAGTTCTTC
NA	TRBJ2-5	15	TRBV14	TRBD1	CASSPPARGQETQYF	TGTGCCAGCAGCCCCCCGGCCAGGGGGCAAGAGACCCAGTACTTC
NA	TRBJ2-5	17	TRBV28	NA	CASSPIFSGLYQETQYF	TGTGCCAGCAGTCCAATATTCTCCGGGTTGTACCAAGAGACCCAGTACTTC
NA	TRBJ2-7	14	TRBV7-8	TRBD1	CASSQYSGGYEQYF	TGTGCCAGCAGCCAGTACTCAGGGGGCTACGAGCAGTACTTC
NA	TRBJ2-2	16	TRBV6-5	NA	CASSPTTGILAGELFF	TGTGCCAGCAGTCCTACTACAGGGATTTTAGCCGGGGAGCTGTTTTTT
NA	TRBJ2-1	10	TRBV12-3/TRBV12-4	NA	CASSTREQFF	TGTGCCAGCAGTACGAGAGAGCAGTTCTTC
NA	TRBJ2-5	15	TRBV7-9	TRBD1	CASSLSTGAGETQYF	TGTGCCAGCAGCCTTTCTACAGGGGCTGGGGAGACCCAGTACTTC
NA	TRBJ2-5	16	TRBV6-5	TRBD1	CASSLINRGLGETQYF	TGTGCCAGCAGCCTAATTAACAGGGGTCTTGGGGAGACCCAGTACTTC
NA	TRBJ2-5	15	TRBV6-1	NA	CASSASARAQETQYF	TGTGCCAGCAGCGCCAGCGCCAGGGCACAAGAGACCCAGTACTTC
once	TRBJ2-7	19	TRBV2	NA	CASSSRRWAGDPLIYEQYF	TGTGCCAGCAGCTCAAGACGATGGGCAGGAGACCCCCTAATCTACGAGCAGTACTTC
once	TRBJ2-7	15	TRBV4-3	NA	CASSQVGSNPYEQYF	TGCGCCAGCAGCCAAGTAGGCAGCAACCCCTACGAGCAGTACTTC
NA	TRBJ1-2	15	TRBV20-1	NA	CSARDPKGPSYGYTF	TGCAGTGCTAGAGATCCGAAGGGGCCATCCTATGGCTACACCTTC
NA	TRBJ1-1	13	TRBV5-1	TRBD1	CASSIRQGVTAFF	TGCGCCAGCAGCATACGACAGGGTGTTACAGCTTTCTTT
NA	TRBJ2-2	11	TRBV29-1	NA	CSALNTGELFF	TGCAGCGCACTAAACACCGGGGAGCTGTTTTTT
NA	TRBJ1-5	17	TRBV7-3	TRBD1	CASRDREGQGVNQPQHF	TGTGCCAGCAGGGACCGCGAGGGACAGGGGGTAAATCAGCCCCAGCATTTT
once	TRBJ1-6	16	TRBV7-9	TRBD1	CASSPRQGARNSPLHF	TGTGCCAGCAGCCCACGACAGGGGGCGAGGAATTCACCCCTCCACTTT
NA	TRBJ1-6	16	TRBV4-2	NA	CASSQVGGAYNSPLHF	TGTGCCAGCAGCCAAGTGGGGGGAGCCTATAATTCACCCCTCCACTTT
few	TRBJ2-7	12	TRBV29-1	TRBD1	CSVEQDRGEQYF	TGCAGCGTTGAACAGGACAGGGGCGAGCAGTACTTC
few	TRBJ1-6	14	TRBV4-1	TRBD1	CASSQIQTGGPLHF	TGCGCCAGCAGCCAAATACAGACAGGGGGCCCCCTCCACTTT
NA	TRBJ2-5	12	TRBV11-2	NA	CASNYYGETQYF	TGTGCCAGCAATTACTATGGGGAGACCCAGTACTTC
NA	TRBJ2-3	17	TRBV12-3/TRBV12-4	TRBD1	CASSWGGTGGSTDTQYF	TGTGCCAGCAGTTGGGGGGGGACAGGGGGCAGTACAGATACGCAGTATTTT
few	TRBJ2-1	15	TRBV7-9	NA	CASSLDGRGYNEQFF	TGTGCCAGCAGCCTAGACGGCAGGGGTTACAATGAGCAGTTCTTC
NA	TRBJ1-6	14	TRBV5-1	NA	CASSGRADNSPLHF	TGCGCCAGCAGTGGCCGGGCCGATAATTCACCCCTCCACTTT
NA	TRBJ2-3	14	TRBV10-3	NA	CAIRKQYSTDTQYF	TGTGCCATCAGAAAGCAGTATAGCACAGATACGCAGTATTTT
once	TRBJ1-2	14	TRBV7-2	NA	CASSLAGRAAGYTF	TGTGCCAGCAGCTTAGCCGGCAGGGCGGCTGGCTACACCTTC
NA	TRBJ2-5	14	TRBV11-1	NA	CASSLLGNSETQYF	TGTGCCAGCAGCTTACTAGGGAACTCGGAGACCCAGTACTTC
NA	TRBJ1-2	14	TRBV29-1	NA	CSVEAQTGSEGYTF	TGCAGCGTTGAAGCACAGACAGGCTCGGAAGGCTACACCTTC
NA	TRBJ2-7	13	TRBV19	NA	CASSGPGPGEQYF	TGTGCCAGTAGTGGCCCAGGGCCGGGCGAGCAGTACTTC
few	TRBJ2-7	14	TRBV20-1	NA	CSAPLKGRPYEQYF	TGCAGTGCCCCCCTGAAGGGGCGACCCTACGAGCAGTACTTC